This passage covers 29 T cell receptor beta chains from one sample sequenced in a study of blood T cell repertoires in COVID-19. This table comes from immunoSEQ multiplex PCR, and its TCRdb copy is limited to in-frame clones, with some not included. The data show approximately 150,000 clones, 65% to 85% seen once. The sample consisted of peripheral blood. The receptors come from a man between 45 and 60 years old with active or convalescent COVID-19.

The chain employs TRBV6-5 and TRBJ1-4, with D unresolved. V lost 2 bases and J 5 bases, leaving 6 bases between the germline ends. The germline V gene has CDR1 MNHEY and CDR2 SVGAGI. CDR3 length equals 13 residues. The CDR3: CASSYRRNEKLFF. CDR3 coding DNA: TGTGCCAGCAGTTACAGGAGGAATGAAAAACTGTTTTTT.

DNA of the CDR3: TGTGCCAGCAAAAGCGGGAGGGCCCACGGGGAGCTGTTTTTT. As protein: CASKSGRAHGELFF. This chain joins TRBV6-5 and TRBJ2-2; 10 bases are a match to TRBD2. Germline trimming cut 7 bases from V and 7 bases from J; bases unmatched to any gene: 6. Germline assignment: CDR1 MNHEY and CDR2 SVGAGI. The CDR3 consists of 14 residues.

The chain uses TRBV28 and TRBJ2-2; 15 nucleotides match TRBD2. CDR1 and CDR2 (germline): MDHEN, SYDVKM. Trimming cost V 6 bases and J 5 bases; bases outside gene matches: 7. The CDR3 has 17 amino acids. The CDR3 DNA is TGTGCCAGCAGAGCGGGACTAGCGGGAGGTCGGACCGGGGAGCTGTTTTTT. This gives the protein CASRAGLAGGRTGELFF.

The V and J genes are TRBV18 and TRBJ2-3, with 9 nucleotides matching TRBD1. The trim removed 2 bases at V and 4 bases at J, leaving 4 bases unmatched. The germline CDR1 and CDR2 sequences are KGHSH and LQKENI. The CDR3 is 15 residues long. The CDR3 DNA reads TGTGCCAGCTCACCAAGGGACAGGGTCTCAGATACGCAGTATTTT. It is translated as CASSPRDRVSDTQYF.

V and J are TRBV12-3 or TRBV12-4 and TRBJ2-7; no clear D. The V end was cut by 5 bases, the J end by 6 bases, with 14 bases between. This CDR3 contains 13 residues. Here the CDR3 reads CASSLWASIEQYF. DNA for the CDR3: TGTGCCAGCAGTCTCTGGGCCTCGATCGAGCAGTACTTC.

The V gene is TRBV4-2, the J gene TRBJ2-3, with 13 bases fitting TRBD2. This CDR3 is 16 amino acids long. Germline V gene sequence: CDR1 LGHNA, CDR2 YNFKEQ. V was clipped by 4 bases and J by 7 bases; unmatched bases: 8. Here the CDR3 DNA reads TGTGCCAGCAGCCCTAGGACTAGCGGGAGTGGAAATACGCAGTATTTT. Its translation is CASSPRTSGSGNTQYF.

The J gene is TRBJ1-6, the V gene TRBV28; D is perhaps TRBD1 (5 bases). V dropped 2 bases and J dropped 10 bases, with 12 bases sitting between them. The germline CDR1 and CDR2 sequences are MDHEN and SYDVKM. The CDR3 spans 14 residues. The CDR3 DNA sequence: TGTGCCAGCAGTTTACGGCAGGGCCTCTCACCCCTCCACTTT. Translation gives CASSLRQGLSPLHF.

This clone occurred once. This chain connects TRBV6-5 to TRBJ1-6; D call uncertain. The length of the CDR3 is 13 residues. With 5 bases removed from V and 10 bases from J, the gap between germline ends came to 12 bases. Germline-derived CDR1 and CDR2 are MNHEY and SVGAGI. The CDR3 loop is CASSPDGNSPLHF. CDR3 DNA: TGTGCCAGCAGTCCGGACGGGAACTCACCCCTCCACTTT.

The chain combines TRBV5-1 with TRBJ1-1, with D perhaps TRBD1 (5 bases). Trimming cost V 4 bases and J 5 bases, with 15 bases left between them. This CDR3 contains 14 residues. The germline V gene encodes CDR1 SGHRS and CDR2 YFSETQ. The chain's CDR3 is CASSAQGGGTEAFF. The CDR3 DNA sequence: TGCGCCAGCAGCGCCCAAGGCGGGGGGACTGAAGCTTTCTTT.

V and J are TRBV9 and TRBJ2-1; 9 bases fit TRBD2. Losses at the gene ends were 4 bases for V and 0 bases for J; bases not matched to a gene: 5. CDR3 length equals 16 residues. Germline V gene sequence: CDR1 SGDLS, CDR2 YYNGEE. The CDR3 loop reads CASSLLAGSSYNEQFF. The CDR3 nucleotides read TGTGCCAGCAGCCTGCTAGCGGGGAGCTCCTACAATGAGCAGTTCTTC.

CDR3 in DNA: TGTGCCAGCAGCCAAGTCCGGGGGGCAGATACGCAGTATTTT. This translates into CASSQVRGADTQYF. V and J are TRBV3-1 (or the pseudogene TRBV3-2) and TRBJ2-3; 7 bases agree with TRBD2. Germline loops: CDR1 LGHDT, CDR2 YNNKEL (reference sequence). This CDR3 is built from 14 residues. With V trimmed by 1 base and J by 4 bases, 2 bases remained unmatched.

This chain connects TRBV19 to TRBJ2-3, with TRBD1 matching over 9 bases. The germline V gene encodes CDR1 LNHDA and CDR2 SQIVND (reference sequence). The trim removed 6 bases at V and 6 bases at J, leaving 10 bases unmatched. The CDR3 loop spans 15 amino acids. In DNA, the CDR3 is TGTGCCAGTAGCCCCCTGGGACAGGGAGGGGATACGCAGTATTTT. This gives the protein CASSPLGQGGDTQYF.

The chain employs TRBV7-2 and TRBJ2-3; 10 positions match TRBD2. The CDR3 spans 16 residues. V trimming: 1 base; J trimming: 5 bases; junction bases outside the gene matches: 6. Per germline, CDR1 SGHTA and CDR2 FQGNSA. Here the CDR3 reads CASSLVASGGGDTQYF. The CDR3 nucleotides read TGTGCCAGCAGCTTAGTGGCTAGCGGGGGCGGAGATACGCAGTATTTT. Full variable domain (outside the CDR3, taken from reference TRBV7-2 and TRBJ2-3): GAGVSQSPSNKVTEKGKDVELRCDPISGHTALYWYRQSLGQGLEFLIYFQGNSAPDKSGLPSDRFSAERTGGSVSTLTIQRTQQEDSAVYLCASSLVASGGGDTQYFGPGTRLTVL.

The gene calls are TRBV7-3 and TRBJ2-7; TRBD1 agrees at 11 bases. Germline values: CDR1 SGHTA, CDR2 FQGTGA. The CDR3 consists of 13 residues. The trim removed 5 bases at V and 4 bases at J, leaving 1 base unmatched. CDR3 nucleotides: TGTGCCAGCAGCCGGGACAGGGGGTACGAGCAGTACTTC. Its protein product is CASSRDRGYEQYF.

This clone appeared a single time. The chain has TRBV4-1 and TRBJ1-5, with TRBD1 identical over 10 bases. Germline V gives CDR1 MGHRA, CDR2 YSYEKL. The CDR3 spans 16 residues. With V trimmed by 0 bases and J by 7 bases, 6 bases remained unmatched. CDR3 DNA sequence: TGCGCCAGCAGCCAAGAAGAGACAGGGGGCCGGCAGCCCCAGCATTTT. The encoded protein is CASSQEETGGRQPQHF.

This sequence joins TRBV5-5 and TRBJ2-2, with no clear D. Germline V gene sequence: CDR1 SGHKS, CDR2 YYEKEE (reference sequence). V was cut by 4 bases and J by 1 base, with 11 bases left in between. The CDR3 extends over 15 amino acids. CDR3 sequence reads: CASSPNLRNTGELFF. DNA for the CDR3: TGTGCCAGCAGCCCTAACCTGAGGAACACCGGGGAGCTGTTTTTT.

The rearrangement joins TRBV3-1 (or the pseudogene TRBV3-2) to TRBJ1-3; the D is unclear. Per the germline V gene, CDR1 is LGHDT and CDR2 is YNNKEL (reference sequence). V lost 8 bases and J lost 1, with 12 bases in between. This CDR3 contains 14 residues. As DNA, the CDR3 is TGTGCCAGCGGGCTCACGGATTCTGGAAACACCATATATTTT. Translating it yields CASGLTDSGNTIYF.

The V call is TRBV2, the J call TRBJ1-1; TRBD1 agrees at 8 bases. In germline, CDR1 is SNHLY, CDR2 FYNNEI. The trim removed 6 bases at V and 0 bases at J, leaving 3 bases unmatched. This CDR3 contains 14 residues. Written as DNA, the CDR3 is TGTGCCAGCAGGCTCAGGGGGCTGAACACTGAAGCTTTCTTT. Translated, it gives CASRLRGLNTEAFF.

The table lists this clone with a few counts. The chain employs TRBV24-1 and TRBJ2-7; 9 positions match TRBD2. Germline V gene data show CDR1 as KGHDR and CDR2 as SFDVKD. The CDR3 length is 16 residues. V gave up 2 bases and J gave up 2 bases; unmatched junction bases: 6. The CDR3 loop is CATSDSRGGVTYEQYF. The DNA of the CDR3 is TGTGCCACCAGTGATTCCCGCGGGGGGGTAACCTACGAGCAGTACTTC.

This chain's CDR3 is CASSVGAGGGPETQYF. DNA of the CDR3: TGTGCCAGCAGCGTAGGCGCGGGAGGCGGACCAGAGACCCAGTACTTC. The rearrangement joins TRBV9 to TRBJ2-5, with 8 bases aligning to TRBD2. Trimming took 0 bases from V and 4 from J; bases not matched to a gene: 8. This CDR3 comprises 16 residues. The germline V gene encodes CDR1 SGDLS and CDR2 YYNGEE.

This clone rates as medium-sized. The chain joins TRBV2 to TRBJ2-3; 7 nucleotides match TRBD2. V trimming: 0 bases; J trimming: 0 bases; junction bases outside the gene matches: 0. CDR3 length: 15 amino acids. The germline CDR1 and CDR2 sequences are SNHLY and FYNNEI. The CDR3 DNA reads as TGTGCCAGCAGTGAAGCGGGACTAAGCACAGATACGCAGTATTTT. It codes for CASSEAGLSTDTQYF. Based on the CDR3 plus reference TRBV2 and TRBJ2-3, the full variable domain is EPEVTQTPSHQVTQMGQEVILRCVPISNHLYFYWYRQILGQKVEFLVSFYNNEISEKSEIFDDQFSVERPDGSNFTLKIRSTKLEDSAMYFCASSEAGLSTDTQYFGPGTRLTVL.

The chain has TRBV7-9 and TRBJ1-2; TRBD1 is a possible D gene (6 bases). Trimming removed 1 base from V and 4 bases from J, with 13 bases in between. Per the germline V gene, CDR1 is SEHNR and CDR2 is FQNEAQ (reference sequence). This CDR3 comprises 15 residues. CDR3 amino acids: CASSLGQETFYGYTF. The DNA of the CDR3 is TGTGCCAGCAGCTTAGGACAGGAGACCTTCTATGGCTACACCTTC.

This sequence joins TRBV4-1 and TRBJ1-1; D may be TRBD1 (5 bases). This CDR3 spans 15 amino acids. V lost 3 bases, J lost 5 bases, and 16 bases lay in between. The V gene's germline CDR1 is MGHRA and CDR2 YSYEKL. The DNA for the CDR3 is TGCGCCAGCAGCCAGCCCCAGGGTCCAAGGACTGAAGCTTTCTTT. Amino acid sequence: CASSQPQGPRTEAFF.

This chain connects TRBV11-1 to TRBJ2-1; TRBD2 agrees at 8 bases. Germline lookup yields CDR1 SGHAT and CDR2 FQDESV (reference sequence). With 4 bases clipped from V and 4 bases from J, the junction kept 9 bases outside the gene matches. The CDR3 runs 16 residues. The CDR3 nucleotides read TGTGCCAGCAGCTCCGGTAGCGGGGTCTTATACAATGAGCAGTTCTTC. Translated: CASSSGSGVLYNEQFF.

V usage is TRBV28 and J usage is TRBJ1-6, with 9 bases matching TRBD1. Germline V gene sequence: CDR1 MDHEN, CDR2 SYDVKM. The CDR3 consists of 16 residues. J was trimmed by 5 bases and V by 6 bases; bases with no gene match: 8. The CDR3: CASRKQGANDNSPLHF. DNA for the CDR3: TGTGCCAGCAGGAAACAGGGGGCCAACGATAATTCACCCCTCCACTTT.

The chain recombines TRBV6-5 with TRBJ2-7; 7 bases fit TRBD1. Germline lookup yields CDR1 MNHEY and CDR2 SVGAGI. Trimming at V came to 7 bases and at J to 3 bases, leaving 3 bases not matched to a gene. The CDR3 length is 12 residues. The CDR3 region is CASTRTGYEQYF. For the CDR3, the DNA is TGTGCCAGCACCAGGACAGGCTACGAGCAGTACTTC.

The chain employs TRBV2 and TRBJ1-5; D remains unclear. The length of the CDR3 is 15 residues. Germline V CDR1 and CDR2: SNHLY, FYNNEI. The V end was cut by 3 bases, the J end by 2 bases, with 11 bases between. CDR3 region: CASSEFREGNQPQHF. The CDR3 DNA reads as TGTGCCAGCAGTGAGTTTAGGGAGGGCAATCAGCCCCAGCATTTT.

The table lists this clone with a count of one. The chain uses TRBV28 and TRBJ2-5, with 9 nucleotides matching TRBD1. The germline V gene encodes CDR1 MDHEN and CDR2 SYDVKM. The CDR3 covers 15 residues. The V and J ends lost 6 bases and 4 bases, in that order; junction bases with no gene match: 9. The CDR3 nucleotides are TGTGCCAGCAGCGAGATGACAGGGGGTAGAGAGACCCAGTACTTC. It translates to CASSEMTGGRETQYF.

The chain employs TRBV7-9 and TRBJ2-6, with 7 nucleotides matching TRBD1. CDR1 and CDR2 (germline): SEHNR, FQNEAQ (reference sequence). CDR3 size: 18 residues. The V segment lost 3 bases and the J segment 0 bases; nucleotides outside the gene matches: 8. The CDR3 coding sequence is TGTGCCAGCAGCTTCAGCAGGGGGTTCAGCTCTGGGGCCAACGTCCTGACTTTC. Protein sequence: CASSFSRGFSSGANVLTF.